The 27 T cell receptor beta chains below all came from one sample that was sequenced in a study of CD8 T cell repertoires and HIV-1 epitope variants. Clones were sequenced by immunoSEQ multiplex PCR, and TCRdb holds only the in-frame ones, with some missing. The sample lists about 5,600 clones, 65% to 80% occurring once. These receptors have no identified antigens. The sample comprised cultured CD8+ T cells derived from PBMCs. The receptors here all came from a male donor with HIV.

Relative to its sample, this clone is medium-sized. The CDR3: CASSPLAAGSNEKLFF. The CDR3 DNA follows: TGTGCCAGCAGTCCCCTAGCGGCAGGGTCTAATGAAAAACTGTTTTTT. The chain carries TRBV27 and TRBJ1-4, with D perhaps matching TRBD1 (5 bases). This CDR3 is built from 16 residues. Trimming shortened V by 5 bases and J by 3 bases, and 16 bases separated the two germline ends. The germline V gene encodes CDR1 MNHEY and CDR2 SMNVEV (reference sequence). The full variable domain, its missing parts supplied by reference TRBV27 and TRBJ1-4, is EAQVTQNPRYLITVTGKKLTVTCSQNMNHEYMSWYRQDPGLGLRQIYYSMNVEVTDKGDVPEGYKVSRKEKRNFPLILESPSPNQTSLYFCASSPLAAGSNEKLFFGSGTQLSVL.

The chain recombines TRBV2 with TRBJ1-3, with 11 positions matching TRBD1. With V trimmed by 3 bases and J by 1 base, 5 bases remained unmatched. Germline loops: CDR1 SNHLY, CDR2 FYNNEI. This CDR3 spans 17 amino acids. The CDR3 here is CASSDIGQGASGNTIYF. The CDR3 DNA is TGTGCCAGCAGTGATATCGGACAGGGGGCTTCTGGAAACACCATATATTTT. The entire variable domain, with the rest obtained from reference TRBV2 and TRBJ1-3, is as follows: EPEVTQTPSHQVTQMGQEVILRCVPISNHLYFYWYRQILGQKVEFLVSFYNNEISEKSEIFDDQFSVERPDGSNFTLKIRSTKLEDSAMYFCASSDIGQGASGNTIYFGEGSWLTVV.

The chain is built from TRBV9 and TRBJ1-2; D is uncertain. The V gene's germline CDR1 is SGDLS and CDR2 YYNGEE. This CDR3 has 13 residues. Trimming removed 0 bases at V and 2 bases at J, with 5 bases between. CDR3 region: CASSVADNYGYTF. The CDR3 nucleotides read TGTGCCAGCAGCGTAGCGGACAACTATGGCTACACCTTC.

This clone was seen only a few times. The chain uses TRBV6-1 and TRBJ2-7; D is possibly TRBD1 (5 bases). Trimming stripped 8 bases from V and 2 bases from J, with 16 bases between. Germline V gene sequence: CDR1 MNHNS, CDR2 SASEGT. The CDR3 sequence is 14 residues long. The CDR3 coding sequence is TGTGCCAGCCATAACACACAGGTTACCTACGAGCAGTACTTC. Amino acids: CASHNTQVTYEQYF.

This clone is a singleton in its sample. The rearrangement uses TRBV28 and TRBJ2-1; a possible D gene is TRBD1 (6 bases). The CDR3 extends over 15 amino acids. Germline V gives CDR1 MDHEN, CDR2 SYDVKM. V was clipped by 2 bases and J by 2 bases, with 10 bases between them. CDR3 amino acids: CASSLSNRAYNEQFF. CDR3 nucleotides: TGTGCCAGCAGTTTAAGTAACAGGGCCTACAATGAGCAGTTCTTC. Drawing the rest from reference TRBV28 and TRBJ2-1, the complete variable domain is DVKVTQSSRYLVKRTGEKVFLECVQDMDHENMFWYRQDPGLGLRLIYFSYDVKMKEKGDIPEGYSVSREKKERFSLILESASTNQTSMYLCASSLSNRAYNEQFFGPGTRLTVL.

The chain combines TRBV28 with TRBJ2-1; the match to TRBD2 covers 9 bases. Unmatched junction bases numbered 2, after V lost 3 bases and J lost 2 bases. The CDR3 loop spans 15 amino acids. Looked up from germline, CDR1 is MDHEN and CDR2 is SYDVKM. CDR3 sequence reads: CASSFLAGTYNEQFF. CDR3 sequence (DNA): TGTGCCAGCAGTTTCCTAGCGGGAACCTACAATGAGCAGTTCTTC.

The V gene is TRBV7-4, the J gene TRBJ2-7; TRBD2 is a possible D gene (6 bases). The germline V and J ends were trimmed by 2 bases and 6 bases, with 8 bases remaining between them. Germline assignment: CDR1 SGHVT and CDR2 SQSDAQ. The CDR3 runs to 12 residues. CDR3 nucleotide sequence: TGTGCCAGCAGCTTACGAGCGGGCGAGCAGTACTTC. Translated: CASSLRAGEQYF.

This clone appeared a single time. This chain connects TRBV10-1 to TRBJ2-7, with 9 bases matching TRBD2. V lost 9 bases, J lost 1 base, and 4 bases stayed unmatched. Germline lookup yields CDR1 WNHNN and CDR2 SYGVQD (reference sequence). The CDR3 loop spans 13 amino acids. CDR3 amino acids: CASSGSGSYEQYF. CDR3 DNA sequence: TGCGCCAGTAGCGGGAGTGGGTCCTACGAGCAGTACTTC.

The chain recombines TRBV5-1 with TRBJ2-7; D call uncertain. The CDR3 length is 13 residues. Germline assignment: CDR1 SGHRS and CDR2 YFSETQ. V lost 0 bases, J lost 0 bases, and 4 bases lay in between. CDR3 sequence: CASSLESSYEQYF. The CDR3 coding sequence is TGCGCCAGCAGCTTGGAGAGCTCCTACGAGCAGTACTTC.

The gene calls are TRBV13 and TRBJ1-2; 10 positions match TRBD1. Germline loops: CDR1 PRHDT, CDR2 FYEKMQ (reference sequence). The CDR3 is 15 amino acids. V was clipped by 4 bases and J by 0 bases; unmatched bases: 2. This CDR3 reads CASSSGTGANYGYTF. CDR3 nucleotides: TGTGCCAGCAGCTCGGGGACAGGGGCTAACTATGGCTACACCTTC. Looking up the rest from reference TRBV13 and TRBJ1-2 gives the full variable domain: AAGVIQSPRHLIKEKRETATLKCYPIPRHDTVYWYQQGPGQDPQFLISFYEKMQSDKGSIPDRFSAQQFSDYHSELNMSSLELGDSALYFCASSSGTGANYGYTFGSGTRLTVV.

This clone was observed once. This chain connects TRBV6-5 to TRBJ2-5; no clear D gene. Germline V lookup: CDR1 MNHEY, CDR2 SVGAGI. V was pared by 2 bases and J by 7 bases, with 11 bases between. The CDR3 extends over 13 amino acids. CDR3 amino acids: CASSYGEFGTQYF. As DNA, the CDR3 is TGTGCCAGCAGTTACGGAGAATTTGGGACCCAGTACTTC.

This clone is large (0.1 to 1%) in the sample. The rearrangement joins TRBV5-6 to TRBJ1-2; D ambiguous. CDR1 and CDR2 from the germline V gene are SGHDT and YYEEEE. V shed 4 bases and J shed 3 bases, with 19 bases lying between them. This CDR3 region has 16 residues. CDR3 sequence reads: CASSPWPVELDYGYTF. CDR3 nucleotide sequence: TGTGCCAGCAGCCCTTGGCCGGTAGAATTGGACTATGGCTACACCTTC.

This clone was detected a few times. This chain uses TRBV28 with TRBJ2-7; D may be TRBD1 (5 bases). V lost 7 bases, J lost 5 bases, and 15 bases lay in between. The CDR3 covers 13 residues. CDR1 is MDHEN and CDR2 is SYDVKM in the germline V gene. The CDR3 sequence is CASKIDSSHEQYF. CDR3 sequence (DNA): TGTGCCAGCAAAATTGACAGTTCACACGAGCAGTACTTC. The full variable domain, completed using reference TRBV28 and TRBJ2-7, is DVKVTQSSRYLVKRTGEKVFLECVQDMDHENMFWYRQDPGLGLRLIYFSYDVKMKEKGDIPEGYSVSREKKERFSLILESASTNQTSMYLCASKIDSSHEQYFGPGTRLTVT.

The genes are TRBV6-5 and TRBJ1-6, with D perhaps matching TRBD1 (5 bases). CDR1 MNHEY and CDR2 SVGAGI come from the germline V gene. The CDR3 is 10 amino acids. Trimming left V 8 bases short and J 10 bases short, with 6 bases between. CDR3 in DNA: TGTGCCAGCGGGGGGTCACCCCTCCACTTT. Protein sequence: CASGGSPLHF.

The J gene is TRBJ2-5, the V gene TRBV5-5, with D tentatively TRBD1 (6 bases). Trimming stripped 3 bases from V and 5 bases from J, with 14 bases between. Germline V lookup: CDR1 SGHKS, CDR2 YYEKEE (reference sequence). This CDR3 spans 14 amino acids. In DNA, the CDR3 is TGTGCCAGCAGCTATAGACAGGCAGTGGAGACCCAGTACTTC. Protein: CASSYRQAVETQYF.

CDR3 protein: CASSSALAEGSYNEQFF. The DNA of the CDR3 is TGTGCCAGCAGCTCTGCTCTAGCGGAAGGCTCCTACAATGAGCAGTTCTTC. This chain uses TRBV11-2 with TRBJ2-1, with TRBD2 matching 7 bases. V shed 4 bases, J shed 0 bases, and the junction held 9 bases outside the gene matches. CDR1 SGHAT and CDR2 FQNNGV come from the germline V gene. The CDR3 is 17 amino acids.

The chain uses TRBV19 and TRBJ1-1; D call uncertain. Germline V gene lookup returns CDR1 LNHDA and CDR2 SQIVND (reference sequence). This CDR3 has 13 residues. Trimming took off 1 base at V and 5 bases at J, with 8 bases between the two ends. The CDR3 bases are TGTGCCAGTAGTATAGGGGGAGAAACTGAAGCTTTCTTT. Translation gives CASSIGGETEAFF.

The genes are TRBV5-6 and TRBJ1-1; D may be TRBD1 (5 bases). The CDR3 is 14 residues long. Germline V gene data show CDR1 as SGHDT and CDR2 as YYEEEE. V shed 1 base and J shed 2 bases, with 9 bases lying between them. In DNA form, the CDR3 reads TGTGCCAGCAGCTTGAGGGGAGGCAACACTGAAGCTTTCTTT. Translating gives CASSLRGGNTEAFF.

This rearrangement joins TRBV29-1 to TRBJ2-7, with 9 bases that match TRBD1. CDR3 length: 14 amino acids. V shed 5 bases and J 4 bases; nucleotides not matched to a gene: 9. Germline V gives CDR1 SQVTM, CDR2 ANQGSEA. The CDR3 here is CSVLLGTGLYEQYF. CDR3 DNA sequence: TGCAGCGTTTTGCTCGGGACAGGGTTGTACGAGCAGTACTTC.

This clone was recorded a few times. This chain connects TRBV7-6 to TRBJ2-7; 11 positions agree with TRBD2. The CDR3 is 15 amino acids. Germline V gene lookup returns CDR1 SGHVS and CDR2 FNYEAQ. Trimming removed 5 bases from V and 4 bases from J; junction bases left unmatched: 7. For the CDR3, the DNA is TGTGCCAGCAGCAACCTACTAGCGGGAGCTTACGAGCAGTACTTC. Encoded protein: CASSNLLAGAYEQYF.

The table lists this clone with a few counts. At one end the junction does not follow the germline gene, possibly because of a read error. The chain combines TRBV7-9 with TRBJ2-7, with 7 bases fitting TRBD2. Germline CDR1 is SEHNR and CDR2 is FQNEAQ (reference sequence). The CDR3 loop spans 17 amino acids. This chain's CDR3 is CASRLDGPSGAPYEQYF. The CDR3 coding sequence is TGTGCCAGCAGATTAGATGGTCCTAGCGGAGCCCCCTACGAGCAGTACTTC.

This chain connects TRBV5-6 to TRBJ2-3, with TRBD2 as a possible D gene (6 bases). Germline CDR1 and CDR2: SGHDT and YYEEEE. This CDR3 comprises 14 residues. Trimming left V 6 bases short and J 3 bases short, with 14 bases between. This CDR3 is CASTVGLGTDTQYF. DNA of the CDR3: TGTGCCAGCACCGTGGGACTTGGGACAGATACGCAGTATTTT.

This clone was observed a single time. The rearrangement joins TRBV11-3 to TRBJ1-2; perhaps TRBD1 as D (6 bases). Germline CDR1 SGHNT, CDR2 YENEEA. There are 14 residues in the CDR3. V shed 2 bases and J shed 8 bases, with 15 bases lying between them. The CDR3 nucleotides are TGTGCCAGCAGCTTACAGGTGCCAGGGGAAGGCTACACCTTC. It codes for CASSLQVPGEGYTF.

The chain links TRBV5-1 to TRBJ1-1; a weak D match, TRBD1 (5 bases). V was shortened by 4 bases and J by 5 bases, with 12 bases between the two germline ends. The CDR3 is 13 residues long. CDR1 is SGHRS and CDR2 is YFSETQ in the germline V gene. DNA for the CDR3: TGCGCCAGCAGCCCCTTGGAGGGGACTGAAGCTTTCTTT. Translating it yields CASSPLEGTEAFF.

The gene calls are TRBV10-3 and TRBJ2-7; D gene unclear. V gave up 0 bases and J gave up 5 bases, with 11 bases separating them. The germline V gene has CDR1 ENHRY and CDR2 SYGVKD. This CDR3 contains 14 residues. The CDR3 nucleotides are TGTGCCATCAGTGAGTCTCTTTTGGCAGACGAGCAGTACTTC. Translated: CAISESLLADEQYF.

The chain joins TRBV30 to TRBJ2-1; the D is unclear. This CDR3 is built from 14 residues. V dropped 3 bases and J dropped 4 bases, with 13 bases sitting between them. Germline V CDR1 and CDR2: GTSNPN, SVGIG (reference sequence). CDR3 residues: CAWRDLGPYNEQFF. The CDR3 bases are TGTGCCTGGAGGGACCTCGGACCGTACAATGAGCAGTTCTTC.

This clone was observed a few times. The chain employs TRBV2 and TRBJ2-3, with D tentatively TRBD2 (7 bases). Trimming removed 8 bases from V and 3 bases from J, with 18 bases in between. The CDR3 consists of 15 residues. The germline gives CDR1 SNHLY, CDR2 FYNNEI. The CDR3 nucleotides read TGTGCCAGCCGAATGGGAGGGGGTTGGACAGATACGCAGTATTTT. This translates into CASRMGGGWTDTQYF.